Sequencing of this TCR beta chain was carried out in a study of blood T cell repertoires in COVID-19 (dated by TCRdb to about 2020). Some background on the complete study: Collaborator samples came from the United States, Italy and Spain and covered acute and convalescent phases of COVID-19. The material from the prospective study consisted of cDNA or gDNA derived from T cells, B-cell-depleted T cells, or PBMCs. Subjects who had been exposed to COVID-19, were actively infected with it, or had recovered from it provided the deeply sampled blood TCRbeta repertoires that made up the dataset. The repertoires were made available in a free public database intended to serve as a resource for research on the immune response to SARS-CoV-2. The samples were drawn from two sources: the first 160 participants of the ongoing ImmuneRACE study, and some 1,300 subjects contributed by 6 global collaborators. The sample metadata nearly always contained a de-identified subject ID, COVID-19 status, age in years and sex. HLA class I and class II types, where available, came from metadata supplied by the sample provider rather than from assay-based typing.

The collaborating institutions used their own protocols to collect whole blood in K2EDTA tubes. For TCRbeta analysis, collaborators shipped samples as frozen whole blood, isolated PBMCs, or DNA extracted from either of those sample types. TCRbeta CDR3 regions were amplified from genomic DNA by means of the immunoSEQ Assay, a bias-controlled multiplex PCR. From the authors' description of their analysis: Nucleated cell counts per sample were estimated from amplification of reference gene primers within the assay. To quantify the absolute abundance of each unique TCRbeta CDR3 rearrangement, sequence reads were collapsed and filtered. For each sample, productive Simpson clonality was calculated as the square root of Simpson's diversity index across productive rearrangements. Sourced from immuneACCESS, this table was stored by TCRdb with only in-frame sequences that have V and J called. A share of the clones is absent; for the studies checked, an unresolved V gene accounts for under half, and the remainder has no known explanation. V and J calls and clone size are those listed in that table; D and trimming were worked out from the DNA. Present in this sample are fewer than 110,000 clones, roughly 87% of which were seen just once. The ten largest clonotypes hold approximately 3% of the sample.

About this clone itself: What antigen it recognizes has not been identified. No much larger clone is present one base from it, and per-base qualities are unavailable.

The paper as a whole reports these results and caveats: Clinical and demographic metadata were provided uncurated, with the amount varying by source and participant.

Ends trimmed: V by 1 base, J by 7 bases; bases unmatched to a gene: 5. For CDR1 and CDR2, the germline V gene (reference sequence) lists LGHDT and YNNKEL. The CDR3 contains 15 residues, cysteine and phenylalanine counted. The sequence is cut down to CDR3 DNA, 45 bases in frame from base 1. The chain uses TRBV3-1 (or the pseudogene TRBV3-2) and TRBJ1-3; TRBD1 aligns with 9 central bases. Sequences were obtained from peripheral blood. This clonotype was obtained from a man in his fifties or sixties in a cohort sampled during active COVID-19. The nucleotide sequence is given as TGTGCCAGCAGCCAAGCGCCACAGGGGGCGAACACCATATATTTT. Its coded protein is CASSQAPQGANTIYF.